This T cell receptor (beta chain) was captured by sequencing in a study of cytomegalovirus exposure and HLA in healthy donors. Sequencing was performed with immunoSEQ multiplex PCR; in TCRdb, only in-frame clones are kept and a portion is missing. Of over 150,000 clones listed, about 96% are singletons. The trim removed 4 bases at V and 1 base at J, leaving 4 bases unmatched. Germline values: CDR1 SGHRS, CDR2 YFSETQ. This CDR3 spans 14 amino acids. A roughly 130-subject validation cohort, separate from the roughly 670-subject first cohort, supplied the donors. The rearrangement links TRBV5-1 to TRBJ2-7; 8 bases line up with TRBD1. The sequence came from a woman in her late teens or twenties in good health and CMV-seronegative. Sample: PBMCs. CDR3 protein: CASSPRDRSYEQYF. CDR3 sequence (DNA): TGCGCCAGCAGCCCCCGGGACAGGTCCTACGAGCAGTACTTC.